This TCR beta chain appears in the sequencing data of a study of Ad26.COV2.S vaccination and SARS-CoV-2 variants. Profiling relied on immunoSEQ multiplex PCR, and the TCRdb table lists in-frame clones only, not all of them. Here the sample spans almost 400,000 clones, around 89% being singletons. The CDR3 consists of 15 residues. The V end was cut by 7 bases, the J end by 6 bases, with 20 bases between. Germline CDR1 is MDHEN and CDR2 is SYDVKM. Treatment given: some 19 received Ad26.COV2.S at low or high dose, single or two shots; five or six received placebo; per-sample allocation not given. It was on day 63 after the first vaccine or placebo injection that samples were taken.

The rearrangement joins TRBV28 to TRBJ2-3, with D perhaps matching TRBD1 (5 bases). The TCR was taken from a person between 18 and 65 years old who received the Ad26.COV2.S COVID-19 vaccine or a placebo. Sequencing was performed on peripheral blood, taken in a trial of Ad26.COV2.S vaccine versus placebo. The CDR3 loop is CASNIARDVVDTQYF. CDR3 nucleotides: TGTGCCAGCAACATAGCCAGGGATGTTGTGGATACGCAGTATTTT.